This T cell receptor beta chain was found in a study of blood T cell repertoires in COVID-19. Study-wide context: Material from acute and convalescent COVID-19 was sourced from the United States, Italy and Spain. Sources were T cells, B-cell-depleted T cells, or PBMCs; the material itself was cDNA or gDNA.

Per the authors' pipeline: For nucleated cells, counts were estimated from reference gene primer amplification. Profiling relied on immunoSEQ multiplex PCR, and the TCRdb table lists in-frame clones only, not all of them. The DNA gave D and trimming, while V, J and clone size come from that table. This repertoire shows 110,000 or so clones, 87% found once; its top ten account for about 2%. Germline CDR1 MNHEY, CDR2 SVGEGT. The CDR3 covers 14 residues. V lost 5 bases and J lost 5; bases outside the gene matches: 7. The clonotype originates from a woman in her forties or fifties with acute or convalescent COVID-19. This chain connects TRBV6-2 or TRBV6-3 to TRBJ2-7, with 9 bases identical to TRBD2. The sequenced sample consisted of peripheral blood. CDR3 in amino acids: CASSSPLAGDEQYF. The CDR3 DNA is TGTGCCAGCAGTAGTCCCTTAGCGGGGGACGAGCAGTACTTC.